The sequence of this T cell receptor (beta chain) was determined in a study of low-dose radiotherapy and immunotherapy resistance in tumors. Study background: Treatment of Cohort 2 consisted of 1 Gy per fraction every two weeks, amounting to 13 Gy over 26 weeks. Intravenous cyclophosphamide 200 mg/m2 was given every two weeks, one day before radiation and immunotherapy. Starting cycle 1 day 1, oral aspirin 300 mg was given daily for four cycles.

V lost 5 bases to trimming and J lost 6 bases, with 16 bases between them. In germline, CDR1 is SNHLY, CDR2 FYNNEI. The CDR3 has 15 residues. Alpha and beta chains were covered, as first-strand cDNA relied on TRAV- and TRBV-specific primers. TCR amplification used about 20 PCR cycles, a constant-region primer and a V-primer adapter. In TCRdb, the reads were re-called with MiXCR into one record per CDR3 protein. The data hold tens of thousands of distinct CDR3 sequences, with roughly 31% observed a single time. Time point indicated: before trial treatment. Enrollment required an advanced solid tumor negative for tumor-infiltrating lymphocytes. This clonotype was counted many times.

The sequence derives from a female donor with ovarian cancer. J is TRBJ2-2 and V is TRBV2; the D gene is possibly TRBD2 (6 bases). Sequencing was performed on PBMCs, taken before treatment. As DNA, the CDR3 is TGTGCCAGCAGTCCCCGAACTAGCACCGCCGGGGAGCTGTTTTTT. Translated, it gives CASSPRTSTAGELFF.